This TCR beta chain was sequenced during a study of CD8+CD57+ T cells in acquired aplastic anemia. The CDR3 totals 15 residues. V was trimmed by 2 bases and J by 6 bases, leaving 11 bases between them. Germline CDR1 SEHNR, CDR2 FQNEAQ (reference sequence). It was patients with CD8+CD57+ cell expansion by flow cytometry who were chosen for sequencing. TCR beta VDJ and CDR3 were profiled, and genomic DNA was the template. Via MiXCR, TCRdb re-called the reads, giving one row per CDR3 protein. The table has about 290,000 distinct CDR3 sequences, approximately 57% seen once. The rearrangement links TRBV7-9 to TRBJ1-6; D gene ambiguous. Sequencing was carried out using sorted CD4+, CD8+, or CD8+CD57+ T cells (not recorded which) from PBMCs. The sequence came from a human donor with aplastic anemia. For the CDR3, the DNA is TGTGCCAGCAGCTTATTGGGCTCGGGTAATTCACCCCTCCACTTT. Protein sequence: CASSLLGSGNSPLHF.